The 9 T cell receptor beta chains reported below all come from one sample, sequenced in a study of blood T cells in healthy people across ages. Primed by a sample-barcoded 5' primer and a J-beta primer mix, a second PCR proceeded for roughly 7 to 12 cycles. Using its own MiXCR run on the 5' RACE reads, TCRdb lists one record per CDR3 protein. The sample includes roughly 1,500,000 distinct CDR3 sequences, about 31% of them seen just once. Material for sequencing was blood. Receptors were obtained from a woman in her twenties or thirties in good health.

This clonotype was seen a handful of times. The J gene is TRBJ1-1, the V gene TRBV5-1; TRBD1 matches 7 bases. The CDR3 sequence is 15 residues long. V lost 4 bases and J lost 3; bases outside the gene matches: 9. The germline gives CDR1 SGHRS, CDR2 YFSETQ. CDR3 sequence (DNA): TGCGCCAGCAGCACGGGACAGCCGGAGTACACTGAAGCTTTCTTT. Translation: CASSTGQPEYTEAFF.

This clonotype was seen more than once but under ten times. This chain joins TRBV10-2 and TRBJ2-1, with 11 bases matching TRBD2. Germline V gene data show CDR1 as WSHSY and CDR2 as SAAADI. The CDR3 runs to 19 residues. The trim removed 0 bases at V and 5 bases at J, leaving 12 bases unmatched. The CDR3 DNA follows: TGCGCCAGCAGTGAGTCGGTAGCGGGGGGGCGCTTTCCCCACAATGAGCAGTTCTTC. This codes for CASSESVAGGRFPHNEQFF.

The gene calls are TRBV3-1 and TRBJ2-6; maybe TRBD2 (6 bases). Germline assignment: CDR1 LGHDT and CDR2 YNNKEL (reference sequence). Between the trimmed V and J ends, which lost 8 bases and 1 base, there was a span of 15 bases. There are 16 residues in the CDR3. CDR3 sequence (DNA): TGTGCCAGCTCCCCGGACTACACATCTGGGGCCAACGTCCTGACTTTC. Its protein is CASSPDYTSGANVLTF.

The rearrangement uses TRBV5-1 and TRBJ2-1; maybe TRBD2 (5 bases). The germline CDR1 and CDR2 sequences are SGHRS and YFSETQ. CDR3 size: 11 residues. V shed 2 bases and J shed 13 bases, with 10 bases lying between them. CDR3 loop: CASSLEGGQFF. The CDR3 DNA sequence: TGCGCCAGCAGCTTAGAGGGCGGCCAGTTCTTC.

The chain is built from TRBV10-2 and TRBJ2-4; possibly TRBD1 for D (6 bases). From germline, CDR1 is WSHSY and CDR2 SAAADI. V was shortened by 7 bases and J by 1 base, with 17 bases between the two germline ends. CDR3 length: 16 residues. CDR3 coding DNA: TGCGCCAGCAAAGGGGGAGAGGGGGAGGCCAAAAACATTCAGTACTTC. Amino acids: CASKGGEGEAKNIQYF.

The V call is TRBV20-1, the J call TRBJ2-7; TRBD2 matches at 7 bases. Trimming removed 8 bases from V and 3 bases from J; junction bases left unmatched: 7. The CDR3 totals 12 residues. Germline CDR1 reads DFQATT; CDR2 reads SNEGSKA (reference sequence). CDR3 amino acids: CSPGGGDYEQYF. The CDR3 bases are TGCAGTCCTGGGGGGGGTGACTACGAGCAGTACTTC.

In its sample, this clonotype was seen a few times. The J gene is TRBJ1-5, the V gene TRBV7-8; a weak D match, TRBD1 (6 bases). This CDR3 is built from 17 residues. Per germline, CDR1 SGHVS and CDR2 FQNEAQ. V lost 5 bases, J lost 2 bases, and 19 bases lay in between. Here the CDR3 reads CASSPDRKGVGNQPQHF. The CDR3 nucleotides are TGTGCCAGCAGCCCCGACCGAAAGGGGGTTGGCAATCAGCCCCAGCATTTT.

This clonotype was seen a handful of times. This sequence joins TRBV4-1 and TRBJ2-4; TRBD1 aligns across 8 bases. This CDR3 spans 16 amino acids. V was clipped by 0 bases and J by 6 bases; unmatched bases: 7. Germline V gene data show CDR1 as MGHRA and CDR2 as YSYEKL. CDR3 nucleotides: TGCGCCAGCAGCCAAGATCGGCAGGGGGCGAGAAACATTCAGTACTTC. Encoded protein: CASSQDRQGARNIQYF.

This clonotype was detected a few times. The rearrangement uses TRBV7-8 and TRBJ1-5; 9 nucleotides match TRBD1. Per the germline V gene, CDR1 is SGHVS and CDR2 is FQNEAQ. Germline trimming cut 3 bases from V and 0 bases from J; bases unmatched to any gene: 3. CDR3 size: 16 residues. The CDR3 nucleotides read TGTGCCAGCAGCTTTGGGACAGGGCATAGCAATCAGCCCCAGCATTTT. Translated: CASSFGTGHSNQPQHF.